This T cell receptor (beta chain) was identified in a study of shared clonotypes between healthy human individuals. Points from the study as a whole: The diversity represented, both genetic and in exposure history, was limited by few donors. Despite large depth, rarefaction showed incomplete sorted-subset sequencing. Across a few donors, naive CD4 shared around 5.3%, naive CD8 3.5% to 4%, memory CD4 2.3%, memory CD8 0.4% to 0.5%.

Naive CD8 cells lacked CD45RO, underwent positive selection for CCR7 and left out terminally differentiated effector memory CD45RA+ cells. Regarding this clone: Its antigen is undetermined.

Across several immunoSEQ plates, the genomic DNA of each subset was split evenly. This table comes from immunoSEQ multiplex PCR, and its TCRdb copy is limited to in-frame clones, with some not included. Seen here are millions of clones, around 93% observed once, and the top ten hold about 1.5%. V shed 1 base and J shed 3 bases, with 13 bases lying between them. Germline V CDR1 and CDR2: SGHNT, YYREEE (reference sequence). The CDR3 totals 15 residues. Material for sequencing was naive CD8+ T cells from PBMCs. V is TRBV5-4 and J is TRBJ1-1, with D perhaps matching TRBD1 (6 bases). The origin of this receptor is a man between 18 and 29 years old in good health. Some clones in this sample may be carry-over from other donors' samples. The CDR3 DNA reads TGTGCCAGCAGCTTGACAGGGTCCGGGGACACTGAAGCTTTCTTT. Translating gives CASSLTGSGDTEAFF.